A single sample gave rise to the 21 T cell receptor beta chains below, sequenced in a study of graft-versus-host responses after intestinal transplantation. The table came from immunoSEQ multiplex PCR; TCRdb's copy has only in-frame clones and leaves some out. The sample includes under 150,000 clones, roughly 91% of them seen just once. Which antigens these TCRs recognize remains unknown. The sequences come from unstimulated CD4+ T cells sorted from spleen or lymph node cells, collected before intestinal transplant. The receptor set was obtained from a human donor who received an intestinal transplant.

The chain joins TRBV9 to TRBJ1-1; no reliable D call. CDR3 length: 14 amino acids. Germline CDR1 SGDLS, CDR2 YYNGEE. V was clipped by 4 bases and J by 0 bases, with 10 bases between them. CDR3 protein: CASSPQIMNTEAFF. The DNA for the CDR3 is TGTGCCAGCAGCCCACAGATCATGAACACTGAAGCTTTCTTT.

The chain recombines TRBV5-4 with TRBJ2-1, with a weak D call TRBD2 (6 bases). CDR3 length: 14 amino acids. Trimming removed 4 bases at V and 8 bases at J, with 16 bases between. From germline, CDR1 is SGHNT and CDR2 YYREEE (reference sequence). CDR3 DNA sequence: TGTGCCAGCAGCCCTAATGGAGTAGCGGATGAGCAGTTCTTC. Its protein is CASSPNGVADEQFF.

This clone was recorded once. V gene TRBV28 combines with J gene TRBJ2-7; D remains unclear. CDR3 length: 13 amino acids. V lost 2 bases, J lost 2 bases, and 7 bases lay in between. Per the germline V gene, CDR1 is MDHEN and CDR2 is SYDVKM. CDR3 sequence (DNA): TGTGCCAGCAGTTTACGGCGGACCTACGAGCAGTACTTC. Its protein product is CASSLRRTYEQYF. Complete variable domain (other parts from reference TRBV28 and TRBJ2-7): DVKVTQSSRYLVKRTGEKVFLECVQDMDHENMFWYRQDPGLGLRLIYFSYDVKMKEKGDIPEGYSVSREKKERFSLILESASTNQTSMYLCASSLRRTYEQYFGPGTRLTVT.

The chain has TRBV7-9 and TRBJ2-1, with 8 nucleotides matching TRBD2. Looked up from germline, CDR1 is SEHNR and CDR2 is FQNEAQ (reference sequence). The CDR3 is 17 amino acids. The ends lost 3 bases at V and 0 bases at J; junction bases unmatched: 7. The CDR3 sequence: CASSFGRAGDSYNEQFF. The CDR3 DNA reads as TGTGCCAGCAGCTTCGGCAGAGCGGGGGACTCCTACAATGAGCAGTTCTTC.

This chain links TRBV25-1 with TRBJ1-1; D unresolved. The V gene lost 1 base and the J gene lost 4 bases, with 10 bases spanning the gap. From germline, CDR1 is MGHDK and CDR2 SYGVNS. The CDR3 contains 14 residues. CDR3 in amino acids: CASSESWQATEAFF. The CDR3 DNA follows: TGTGCCAGCAGTGAATCGTGGCAAGCCACTGAAGCTTTCTTT.

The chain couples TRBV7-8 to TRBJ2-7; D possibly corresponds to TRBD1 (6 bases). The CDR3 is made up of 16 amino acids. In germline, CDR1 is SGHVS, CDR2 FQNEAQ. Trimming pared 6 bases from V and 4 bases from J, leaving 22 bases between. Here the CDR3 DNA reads TGTGCCAGCAGACCGAACCGTCTCGAGGGGACATACGAGCAGTACTTC. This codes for CASRPNRLEGTYEQYF.

This chain's CDR3 is CSVGYNEQFF. The CDR3 region has the DNA TGCAGCGTTGGCTACAATGAGCAGTTCTTC. The rearrangement uses TRBV29-1 and TRBJ2-1; no clear D. This CDR3 contains 10 residues. Looked up from germline, CDR1 is SQVTM and CDR2 is ANQGSEA. The germline V and J ends were trimmed by 4 bases and 3 bases, with 1 base remaining between them.

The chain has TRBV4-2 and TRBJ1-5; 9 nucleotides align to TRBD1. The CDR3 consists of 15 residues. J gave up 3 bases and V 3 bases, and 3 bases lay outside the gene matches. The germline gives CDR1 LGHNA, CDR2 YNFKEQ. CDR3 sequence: CASSHTGGPNQPQHF. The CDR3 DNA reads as TGTGCCAGCAGCCATACAGGGGGCCCCAATCAGCCCCAGCATTTT.

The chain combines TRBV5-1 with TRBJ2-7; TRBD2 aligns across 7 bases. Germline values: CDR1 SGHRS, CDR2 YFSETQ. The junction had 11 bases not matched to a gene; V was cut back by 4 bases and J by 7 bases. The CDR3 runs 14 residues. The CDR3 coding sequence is TGCGCCAGCAGCCCAAGTAGCGGGCCCGGTGAGCAGTACTTC. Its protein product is CASSPSSGPGEQYF.

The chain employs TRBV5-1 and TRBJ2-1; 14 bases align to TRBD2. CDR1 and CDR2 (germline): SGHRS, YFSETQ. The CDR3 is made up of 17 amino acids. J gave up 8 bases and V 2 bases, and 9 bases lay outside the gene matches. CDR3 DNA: TGCGCCAGCAGCTTTGGGACTAGCGGGAGCCCCCCCCATGAGCAGTTCTTC. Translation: CASSFGTSGSPPHEQFF.

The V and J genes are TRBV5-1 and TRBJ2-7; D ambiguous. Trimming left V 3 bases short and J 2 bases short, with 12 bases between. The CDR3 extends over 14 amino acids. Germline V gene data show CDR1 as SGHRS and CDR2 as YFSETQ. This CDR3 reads CASSSTGLPYEQYF. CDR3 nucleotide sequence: TGCGCCAGCAGCTCCACGGGTCTCCCCTACGAGCAGTACTTC.

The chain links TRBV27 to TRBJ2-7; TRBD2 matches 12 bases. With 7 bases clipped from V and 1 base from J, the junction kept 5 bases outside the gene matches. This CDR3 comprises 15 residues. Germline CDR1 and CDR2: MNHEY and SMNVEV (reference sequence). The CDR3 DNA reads TGTGCCAGCAAGACTAGCGGGAGTATGTCCTACGAGCAGTACTTC. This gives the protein CASKTSGSMSYEQYF.

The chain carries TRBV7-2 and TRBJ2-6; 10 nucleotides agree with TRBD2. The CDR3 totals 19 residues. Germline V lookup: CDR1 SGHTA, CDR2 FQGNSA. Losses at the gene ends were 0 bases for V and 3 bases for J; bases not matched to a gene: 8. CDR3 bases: TGTGCCAGCAGCTTAGCGCGGCTAGCGGGAGTTGGTGGGGCCAACGTCCTGACTTTC. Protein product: CASSLARLAGVGGANVLTF.

The CDR3 reads CSAIGWHEQFF. The CDR3 DNA sequence: TGCAGTGCTATTGGTTGGCATGAGCAGTTCTTC. The rearrangement uses TRBV20-1 and TRBJ2-1; D gene ambiguous. The germline V and J ends were trimmed by 4 bases and 8 bases, with 9 bases remaining between them. CDR3 length: 11 amino acids. Germline-derived CDR1 and CDR2 are DFQATT and SNEGSKA (reference sequence).

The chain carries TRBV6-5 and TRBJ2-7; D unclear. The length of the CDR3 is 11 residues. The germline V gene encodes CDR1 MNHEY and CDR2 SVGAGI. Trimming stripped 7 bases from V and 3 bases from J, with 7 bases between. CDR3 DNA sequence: TGTGCCAGCAAGGCCAGCTACGAGCAGTACTTC. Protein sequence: CASKASYEQYF.

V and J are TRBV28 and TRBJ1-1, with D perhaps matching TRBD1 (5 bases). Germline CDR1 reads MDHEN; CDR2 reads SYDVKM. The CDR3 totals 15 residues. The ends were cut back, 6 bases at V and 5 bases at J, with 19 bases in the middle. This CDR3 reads CASRVGGGGGTEAFF. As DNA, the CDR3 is TGTGCCAGCAGGGTCGGCGGGGGGGGTGGGACTGAAGCTTTCTTT.

The CDR3 coding sequence is TGTGCCATCAGTGAGACAGCAAATGGCTACACCTTC. It is translated as CAISETANGYTF. The chain carries TRBV10-3 and TRBJ1-2; no clear D. Looked up from germline, CDR1 is ENHRY and CDR2 is SYGVKD. This CDR3 is built from 12 residues. The ends were cut back, 2 bases at V and 6 bases at J, with 7 bases in the middle.

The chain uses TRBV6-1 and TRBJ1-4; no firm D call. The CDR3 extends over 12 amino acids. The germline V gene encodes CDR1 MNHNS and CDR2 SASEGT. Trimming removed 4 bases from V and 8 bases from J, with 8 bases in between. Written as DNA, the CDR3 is TGTGCCAGCAGTGGTACACTCGAAAAACTGTTTTTT. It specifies CASSGTLEKLFF.

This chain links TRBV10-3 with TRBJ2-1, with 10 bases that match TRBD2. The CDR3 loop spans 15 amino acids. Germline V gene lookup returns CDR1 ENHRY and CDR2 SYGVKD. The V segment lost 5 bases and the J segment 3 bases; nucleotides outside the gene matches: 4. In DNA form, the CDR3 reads TGTGCCATCAGTACCGGGACTAGCGACTACAATGAGCAGTTCTTC. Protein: CAISTGTSDYNEQFF.

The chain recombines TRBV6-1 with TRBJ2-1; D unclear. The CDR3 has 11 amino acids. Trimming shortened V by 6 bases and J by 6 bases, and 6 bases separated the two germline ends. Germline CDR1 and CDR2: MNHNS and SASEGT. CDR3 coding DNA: TGTGCCAGCAGCCTAGTCAATGAGCAGTTCTTC. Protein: CASSLVNEQFF.

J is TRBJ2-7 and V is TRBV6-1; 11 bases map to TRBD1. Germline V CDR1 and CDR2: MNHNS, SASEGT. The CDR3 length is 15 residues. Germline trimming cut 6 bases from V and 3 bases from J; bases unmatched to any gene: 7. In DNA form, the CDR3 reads TGTGCCAGCAGAGGGGACAGGGGGTCCCTCTACGAGCAGTACTTC. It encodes CASRGDRGSLYEQYF.